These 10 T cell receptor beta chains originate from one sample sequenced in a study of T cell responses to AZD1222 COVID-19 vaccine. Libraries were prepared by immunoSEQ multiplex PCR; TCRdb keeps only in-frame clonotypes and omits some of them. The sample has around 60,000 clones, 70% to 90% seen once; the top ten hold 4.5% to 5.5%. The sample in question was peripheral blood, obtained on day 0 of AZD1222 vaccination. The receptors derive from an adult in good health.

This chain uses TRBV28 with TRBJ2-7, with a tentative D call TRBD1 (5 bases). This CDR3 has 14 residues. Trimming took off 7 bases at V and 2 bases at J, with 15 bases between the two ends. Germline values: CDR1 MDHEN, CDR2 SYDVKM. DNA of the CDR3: TGTGCCAGCACCTCACTCGACAGTGCCTACGAGCAGTACTTC. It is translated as CASTSLDSAYEQYF.

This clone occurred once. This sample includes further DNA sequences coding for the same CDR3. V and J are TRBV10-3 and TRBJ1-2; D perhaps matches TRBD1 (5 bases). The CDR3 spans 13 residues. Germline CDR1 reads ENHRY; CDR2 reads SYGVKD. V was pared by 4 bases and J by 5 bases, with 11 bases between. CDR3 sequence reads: CAISVGENYGYTF. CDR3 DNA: TGTGCCATCAGTGTAGGGGAAAATTATGGCTACACCTTC.

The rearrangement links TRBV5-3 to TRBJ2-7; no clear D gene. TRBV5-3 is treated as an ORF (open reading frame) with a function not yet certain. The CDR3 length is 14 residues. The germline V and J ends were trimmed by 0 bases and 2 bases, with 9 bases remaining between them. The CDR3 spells CARSLVSSAYEQYF. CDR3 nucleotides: TGTGCCAGAAGCTTGGTAAGTTCCGCCTACGAGCAGTACTTC.

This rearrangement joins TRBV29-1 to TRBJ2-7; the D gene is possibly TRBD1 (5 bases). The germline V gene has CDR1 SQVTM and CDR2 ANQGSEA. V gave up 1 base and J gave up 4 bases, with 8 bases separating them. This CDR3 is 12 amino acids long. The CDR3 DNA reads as TGCAGCGTTGAAGGACAGAGATACGAGCAGTACTTC. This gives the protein CSVEGQRYEQYF.

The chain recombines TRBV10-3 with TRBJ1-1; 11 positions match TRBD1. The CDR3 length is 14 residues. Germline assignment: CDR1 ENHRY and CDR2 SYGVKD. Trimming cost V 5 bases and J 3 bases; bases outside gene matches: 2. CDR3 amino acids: CAISRGQGDTEAFF. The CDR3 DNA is TGTGCCATCAGTAGGGGACAGGGGGACACTGAAGCTTTCTTT.

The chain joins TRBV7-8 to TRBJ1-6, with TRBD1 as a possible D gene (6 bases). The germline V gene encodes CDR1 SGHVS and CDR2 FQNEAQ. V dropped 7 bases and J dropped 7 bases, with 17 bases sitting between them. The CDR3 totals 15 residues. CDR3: CASTPAGGQNSPLHF. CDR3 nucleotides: TGTGCCAGCACCCCAGCGGGGGGCCAGAATTCACCCCTCCACTTT. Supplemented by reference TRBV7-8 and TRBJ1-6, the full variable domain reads GAGVSQSPRYKVAKRGQDVALRCDPISGHVSLFWYQQALGQGPEFLTYFQNEAQLDKSGLPSDRFFAERPEGSVSTLKIQRTQQEDSAVYLCASTPAGGQNSPLHFGNGTRLTVT.

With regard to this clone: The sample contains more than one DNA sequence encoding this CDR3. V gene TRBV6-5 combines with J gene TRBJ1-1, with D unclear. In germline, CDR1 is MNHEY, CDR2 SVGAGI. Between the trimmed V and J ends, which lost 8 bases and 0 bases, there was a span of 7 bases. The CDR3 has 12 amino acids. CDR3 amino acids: CASRTVNTEAFF. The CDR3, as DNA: TGTGCCAGCCGAACAGTGAACACTGAAGCTTTCTTT.

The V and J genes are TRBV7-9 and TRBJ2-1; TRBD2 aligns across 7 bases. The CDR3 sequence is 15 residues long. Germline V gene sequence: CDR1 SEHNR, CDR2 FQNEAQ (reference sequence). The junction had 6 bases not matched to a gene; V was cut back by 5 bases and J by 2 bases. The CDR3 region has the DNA TGTGCCAGCAGCCCGCGGGGGACCGCCTACAATGAGCAGTTCTTC. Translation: CASSPRGTAYNEQFF.

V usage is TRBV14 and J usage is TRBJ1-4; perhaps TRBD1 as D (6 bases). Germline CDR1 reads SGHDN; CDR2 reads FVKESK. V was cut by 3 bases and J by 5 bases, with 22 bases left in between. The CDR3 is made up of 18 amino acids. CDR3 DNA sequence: TGTGCCAGCAGCCACCGACTTCCCACAGGGCTCGTCAATGAAAAACTGTTTTTT. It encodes CASSHRLPTGLVNEKLFF.

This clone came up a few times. The CDR3 DNA reads TGTGCCAGCAGTTACACCCCGGGACAGTTGAACACTGAAGCTTTCTTT. It is translated as CASSYTPGQLNTEAFF. The chain uses TRBV6-2 or TRBV6-3 and TRBJ1-1; 7 bases align to TRBD1. V trimming: 2 bases; J trimming: 0 bases; junction bases outside the gene matches: 6. CDR1 and CDR2 (germline): MNHEY, SVGEGT. The CDR3 sequence is 16 residues long.